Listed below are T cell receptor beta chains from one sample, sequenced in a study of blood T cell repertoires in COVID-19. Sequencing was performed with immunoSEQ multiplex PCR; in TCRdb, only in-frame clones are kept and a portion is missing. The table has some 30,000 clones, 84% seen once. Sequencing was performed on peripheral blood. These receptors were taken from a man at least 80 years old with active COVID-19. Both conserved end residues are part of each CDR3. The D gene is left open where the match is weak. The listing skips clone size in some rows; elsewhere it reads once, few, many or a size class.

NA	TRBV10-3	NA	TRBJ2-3	TGTGCCATCAGGTCGGGGAGCACAGATACGCAGTATTTT	CAIRSGSTDTQYF
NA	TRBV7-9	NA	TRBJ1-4	TGTGCCAGCAGCAAAGGTTCCGGGAGCCTCGGAAAACTGTTTTTT	CASSKGSGSLGKLFF
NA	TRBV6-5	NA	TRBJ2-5	TGTGCCAGCAGCCTCGGACACCTTGGGAAAGAGACCCAGTACTTC	CASSLGHLGKETQYF
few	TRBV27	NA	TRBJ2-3	TGTGCCAGCAGTTTATCAATCAATGGAGGTACGCAGTATTTT	CASSLSINGGTQYF
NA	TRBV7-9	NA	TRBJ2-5	TGTGCCAGCAGCTTAGCGCGACAGATTCAAGAGACCCAGTACTTC	CASSLARQIQETQYF
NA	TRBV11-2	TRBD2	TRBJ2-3	TGTGCCAGCAGTGGGGGCTATAGCGGGGGAACAGATACGCAGTATTTT	CASSGGYSGGTDTQYF
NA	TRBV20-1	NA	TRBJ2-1	TGCAGTGTGGCGGGGGCGAATGAGCAGTTCTTC	CSVAGANEQFF
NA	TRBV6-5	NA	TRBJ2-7	TGTGCCAGCAGTCACCCCGGGGGCGAGCAGTACTTC	CASSHPGGEQYF
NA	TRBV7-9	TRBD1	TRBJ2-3	TGTGCCAGCAGCCCCAGGTCAGGGGGTAGTACAGATACGCAGTATTTT	CASSPRSGGSTDTQYF
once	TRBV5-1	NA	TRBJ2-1	TGCGCCAGCAAATTCGACAATGAGCAGTTCTTC	CASKFDNEQFF
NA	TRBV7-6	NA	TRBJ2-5	TGTGCCAGCAGCCCGATAGCGAGGGAGACCCAGTACTTC	CASSPIARETQYF
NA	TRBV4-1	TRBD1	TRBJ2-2	TGCGCCAGCAGCCAAGCGGACAGGGACACCGGGGAGCTGTTTTTT	CASSQADRDTGELFF
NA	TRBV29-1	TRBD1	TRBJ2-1	TGCAGCGTTGAAGAGGGACAGGAAAACAATGAGCAGTTCTTC	CSVEEGQENNEQFF